One sample yielded the 19 T cell receptor beta chains listed below, sequenced in a study of spatial heterogeneity in lung cancer. TCRdb used MiXCR to reprocess the 5' RACE reads, holding one entry per CDR3 protein. Counted here are 1,500 or so distinct CDR3 sequences, about 10% occurring once; the ten biggest clones make up 25% to 30%. Their antigens remain unidentified. Indicated time point: sample taken at primary tumor resection. Notes on the study in general: How many expanded intratumoral alpha and beta TCRs were present tracked the tumor mutation count, which was a count of nonsynonymous mutations.

Specimen: lung tumor tissue, collected at surgery. These receptors originate from a female donor with early-stage non-small cell lung cancer.

By sample fraction, this clonotype is medium-sized. The chain employs TRBV4-2 and TRBJ2-5, with 9 bases fitting TRBD2. The CDR3 is made up of 17 amino acids. Looked up from germline, CDR1 is LGHNA and CDR2 is YNFKEQ. V trimming: 0 bases; J trimming: 4 bases; junction bases outside the gene matches: 9. The chain's CDR3 is CASSQDLAGGPGETQYF. In nucleotides, the CDR3 is TGTGCCAGCAGCCAAGATCTGGCGGGAGGGCCGGGAGAGACCCAGTACTTC.

By share of the sample, this clonotype is large. The CDR3 coding sequence is TGTGCCTGGAGCGGGGGCCAGATCGAGACCCAGTACTTC. This sequence encodes CAWSGGQIETQYF. The J gene is TRBJ2-5, the V gene TRBV30; D may match TRBD1 or TRBD2 (6 bases each). Germline assignment: CDR1 GTSNPN and CDR2 SVGIG (reference sequence). Trimming removed 3 bases from V and 5 bases from J, with 13 bases in between. This CDR3 region has 13 residues.

This clonotype is deemed medium-sized (0.01 to 0.1%). V usage is TRBV28 and J usage is TRBJ1-5, with 8 bases matching TRBD1. The junction had 7 bases not matched to a gene; V was cut back by 6 bases and J by 3 bases. Germline V lookup: CDR1 MDHEN, CDR2 SYDVKM. The length of the CDR3 is 15 residues. This CDR3 reads CASRSRDRFNQPQHF. The CDR3 region has the DNA TGTGCCAGCAGATCCCGGGACAGGTTCAATCAGCCCCAGCATTTT.

This clonotype has just a few counts. The V call is TRBV7-9, the J call TRBJ2-6, with a possible D match to TRBD1 (6 bases). The CDR3 has 18 residues. The V gene lost 5 bases and the J gene lost 0 bases, with 17 bases spanning the gap. Germline V gene lookup returns CDR1 SEHNR and CDR2 FQNEAQ (reference sequence). This CDR3 is CASSLLTGIGSGANVLTF. The CDR3 region has the DNA TGTGCCAGCAGCCTATTGACAGGTATCGGCTCTGGGGCCAACGTCCTGACTTTC.

This clonotype is termed medium-sized. The V call is TRBV7-2, the J call TRBJ1-6; a possible D gene is TRBD1 (6 bases). CDR1 is SGHTA, CDR2 FQGNSA, per germline. Trimming shortened V by 5 bases and J by 7 bases, and 15 bases separated the two germline ends. This CDR3 comprises 15 residues. In DNA form, the CDR3 reads TGTGCCAGCAGCACCGTCGGGGGCGCGAATTCACCCCTCCACTTT. Translating gives CASSTVGGANSPLHF.

The V call is TRBV5-1, the J call TRBJ2-3; 9 bases line up with TRBD2. Germline V CDR1 and CDR2: SGHRS, YFSETQ. V lost 2 bases and J lost 4; bases outside the gene matches: 5. This CDR3 region has 15 residues. DNA of the CDR3: TGCGCCAGCAGCTTTGGACTAGCGAGCTCAGATACGCAGTATTTT. This sequence encodes CASSFGLASSDTQYF.

This clonotype is categorized as medium-sized. The V and J genes are TRBV29-1 and TRBJ2-2; 9 bases align to TRBD1. With 6 bases clipped from V and 4 bases from J, the junction kept 3 bases outside the gene matches. The CDR3 loop spans 13 amino acids. CDR1 is SQVTM, CDR2 ANQGSEA, per germline. CDR3 nucleotide sequence: TGCAGCGTCGGACAGGGGAGCACCGGGGAGCTGTTTTTT. Encoded protein: CSVGQGSTGELFF.

This clonotype is medium-sized (0.01 to 0.1%). The genes are TRBV7-2 and TRBJ2-7, with TRBD1 matching 7 bases. The germline gives CDR1 SGHTA, CDR2 FQGNSA. V was clipped by 4 bases and J by 3 bases; unmatched bases: 3. This CDR3 has 13 amino acids. DNA of the CDR3: TGTGCCAGCAGCTCCAGGGACAGCTACGAGCAGTACTTC. Amino acid sequence: CASSSRDSYEQYF.

This clonotype is classed as medium-sized. The CDR3, as DNA: TGTGCCAGCAGATGGGACCTGAACACTGAAGCTTTCTTT. Amino acid sequence: CASRWDLNTEAFF. The gene calls are TRBV5-5 and TRBJ1-1, with D maybe TRBD1 (5 bases). The CDR3 runs to 13 residues. Per the germline V gene, CDR1 is SGHKS and CDR2 is YYEKEE (reference sequence). Trimming removed 5 bases from V and 0 bases from J, with 8 bases in between.

This chain joins TRBV7-2 and TRBJ2-3; 8 positions match TRBD2. Germline V CDR1 and CDR2: SGHTA, FQGNSA. This CDR3 is built from 15 residues. The V segment lost 5 bases and the J segment 0 bases; nucleotides outside the gene matches: 4. CDR3 coding DNA: TGTGCCAGCAGCCCTAGCGGGCGGAGCACAGATACGCAGTATTTT. It codes for CASSPSGRSTDTQYF.

The chain uses TRBV7-9 and TRBJ2-1; 14 nucleotides line up with TRBD2. The junction had 5 bases not matched to a gene; V was cut back by 5 bases and J by 14 bases. The CDR3 length is 13 residues. Germline loops: CDR1 SEHNR, CDR2 FQNEAQ (reference sequence). The chain's CDR3 is CASSPGLAGEEFF. The CDR3 DNA sequence: TGTGCCAGCAGCCCGGGACTAGCGGGAGAAGAGTTCTTC.

This clonotype is labeled medium-sized. The chain employs TRBV6-5 and TRBJ2-5; 14 nucleotides match TRBD2. The CDR3 is made up of 14 amino acids. Per the germline V gene, CDR1 is MNHEY and CDR2 is SVGAGI. The ends lost 6 bases at V and 5 bases at J; junction bases unmatched: 2. In DNA, the CDR3 is TGTGCCAGCAGGACTAGCGGGGGGGCGGAGACCCAGTACTTC. It encodes CASRTSGGAETQYF.

By sample fraction, this clonotype is medium-sized. The chain is built from TRBV18 and TRBJ2-3; TRBD1 agrees at 12 bases. Germline lookup yields CDR1 KGHSH and CDR2 LQKENI. CDR3 length equals 16 residues. The ends lost 1 base at V and 2 bases at J; junction bases unmatched: 1. The CDR3 DNA reads TGTGCCAGCTCACCACTGGGACAGGGGGCCACAGATACGCAGTATTTT. Encoded protein: CASSPLGQGATDTQYF.

Sample share makes this clonotype large. The rearrangement joins TRBV7-2 to TRBJ1-2; 9 bases align to TRBD1. The ends lost 1 base at V and 6 bases at J; junction bases unmatched: 9. Per the germline V gene, CDR1 is SGHTA and CDR2 is FQGNSA. The CDR3 is 16 residues long. CDR3 sequence: CASSLGGTGKTNGYTF. CDR3 in DNA: TGTGCCAGCAGCTTAGGAGGGACAGGGAAAACAAATGGCTACACCTTC.

In the case of this clonotype: This may arise from a read error, as a much more abundant clone is one base away. The CDR3, as DNA: TGCAGTGCTTCCCGACAGGGCCAAGTACTTAGCGCAGATACGCAGTATTTT. Its translation: CSASRQGQVLSADTQYF. This chain connects TRBV20-1 to TRBJ2-3; 7 bases are shared with TRBD1. The CDR3 is 17 residues long. In germline, CDR1 is DFQATT, CDR2 SNEGSKA (reference sequence). V dropped 5 bases and J dropped 4; count of bases not matched to a gene: 18.

This clonotype occurred a few times. The V gene is TRBV6-2 or TRBV6-3, the J gene TRBJ2-3; D is uncertain. Looked up from germline, CDR1 is MNHEY and CDR2 is SVGEGT. The germline V and J ends were trimmed by 6 bases and 2 bases, with 6 bases remaining between them. The CDR3 loop spans 12 amino acids. This CDR3 reads CASRTDTDTQYF. The CDR3 DNA follows: TGTGCCAGCAGAACCGACACAGATACGCAGTATTTT.

In its sample, this clonotype ranks as medium-sized (0.01 to 0.1%). This chain links TRBV7-2 with TRBJ2-1; tentatively, D is TRBD1 or TRBD2 (5 bases each). Trimming took off 4 bases at V and 10 bases at J, with 11 bases between the two ends. CDR1 SGHTA and CDR2 FQGNSA come from the germline V gene. The CDR3 runs 12 residues. The CDR3 reads CASSSGGFEQFF. In DNA, the CDR3 is TGTGCCAGCAGCTCTGGGGGATTCGAGCAGTTCTTC.

By sample fraction, this clonotype is large. The chain recombines TRBV7-2 with TRBJ2-1; 8 nucleotides align to TRBD1. With 5 bases clipped from V and 6 bases from J, the junction kept 9 bases outside the gene matches. The CDR3 contains 15 residues. From germline, CDR1 is SGHTA and CDR2 FQGNSA. This CDR3 reads CASSQGTGHFNEQFF. As DNA, the CDR3 is TGTGCCAGCAGCCAAGGGACAGGCCACTTCAATGAGCAGTTCTTC.

The J gene is TRBJ2-3, the V gene TRBV27; D may be TRBD1 (6 bases). The V gene lost 8 bases and the J gene lost 0 bases, with 15 bases spanning the gap. The CDR3 loop spans 15 amino acids. Germline V lookup: CDR1 MNHEY, CDR2 SMNVEV (reference sequence). The CDR3 DNA sequence: TGTGCCAGCGGGGACATCTCCTTAAGCACAGATACGCAGTATTTT. Protein product: CASGDISLSTDTQYF.